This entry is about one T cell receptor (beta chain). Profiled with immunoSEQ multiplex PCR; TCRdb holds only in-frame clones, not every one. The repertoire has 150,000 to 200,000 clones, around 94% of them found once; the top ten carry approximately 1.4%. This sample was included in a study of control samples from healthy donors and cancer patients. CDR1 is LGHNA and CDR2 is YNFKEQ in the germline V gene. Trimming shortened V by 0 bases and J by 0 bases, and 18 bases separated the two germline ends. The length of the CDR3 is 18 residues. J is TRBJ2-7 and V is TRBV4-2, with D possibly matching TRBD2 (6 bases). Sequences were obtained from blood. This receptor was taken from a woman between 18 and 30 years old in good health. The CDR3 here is CASSQERGGNLNSYEQYF. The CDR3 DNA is TGTGCCAGCAGCCAAGAACGAGGCGGGAATCTTAACTCCTACGAGCAGTACTTC.